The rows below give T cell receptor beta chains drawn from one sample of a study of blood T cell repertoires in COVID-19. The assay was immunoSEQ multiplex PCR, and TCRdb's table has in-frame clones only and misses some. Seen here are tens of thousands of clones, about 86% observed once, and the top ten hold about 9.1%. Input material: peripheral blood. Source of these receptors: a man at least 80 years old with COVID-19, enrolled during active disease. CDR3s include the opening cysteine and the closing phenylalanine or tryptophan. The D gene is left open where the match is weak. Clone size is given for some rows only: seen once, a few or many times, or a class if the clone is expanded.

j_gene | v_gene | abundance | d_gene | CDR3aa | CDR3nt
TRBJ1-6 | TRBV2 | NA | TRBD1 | CACQGTVYSPLHF | TGTGCCTGCCAGGGGACAGTTTATTCACCCCTCCACTTT
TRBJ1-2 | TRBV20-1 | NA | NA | CSASRDSGGYTF | TGCAGTGCTAGTCGTGACTCGGGGGGCTACACCTTC
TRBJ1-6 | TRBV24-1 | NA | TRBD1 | CATRGTGDENSPLHF | TGTGCCACCAGGGGGACAGGGGATGAAAATTCACCCCTCCACTTT
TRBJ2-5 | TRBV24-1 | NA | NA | CATSVRGTSGETQYF | TGTGCCACCAGTGTAAGGGGAACGAGTGGAGAGACCCAGTACTTC
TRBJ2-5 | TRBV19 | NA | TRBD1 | CASSSPRQGGRETQYF | TGTGCCAGTAGTAGCCCCCGACAGGGGGGCCGGGAGACCCAGTACTTC
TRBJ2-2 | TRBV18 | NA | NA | CASSPTTENTGELFF | TGTGCCAGCTCACCGACCACAGAGAACACCGGGGAGCTGTTTTTT
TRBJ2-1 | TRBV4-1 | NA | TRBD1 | CASSRATDRVNEQFF | TGCGCCAGCAGCCGAGCGACTGACAGGGTGAATGAGCAGTTCTTC
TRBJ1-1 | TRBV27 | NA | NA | CASSPQGVGMNTEAFF | TGTGCCAGCAGTCCCCAAGGGGTTGGGATGAACACTGAAGCTTTCTTT
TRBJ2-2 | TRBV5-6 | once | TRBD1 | CASSKDRGRDGELFF | TGTGCCAGCAGCAAGGACAGGGGGCGAGACGGGGAGCTGTTTTTT
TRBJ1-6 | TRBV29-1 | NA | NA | CSVGEGAASPLHF | TGCAGCGTTGGGGAAGGGGCTGCTTCACCCCTCCACTTT
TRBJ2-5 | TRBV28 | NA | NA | CASSPRRRGGVETQYF | TGTGCCAGCAGTCCACGAAGGAGGGGGGGAGTAGAGACCCAGTACTTC
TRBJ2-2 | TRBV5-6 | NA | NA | CASLRQANTGELFF | TGTGCCAGCCTTAGACAGGCGAACACCGGGGAGCTGTTTTTT
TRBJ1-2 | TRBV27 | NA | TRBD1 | CASSRRDSRGYTF | TGTGCCAGCAGTAGACGGGACAGTCGGGGCTACACCTTC
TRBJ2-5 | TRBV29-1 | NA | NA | CSVGVAANQETQYF | TGCAGCGTTGGTGTGGCAGCGAACCAAGAGACCCAGTACTTC
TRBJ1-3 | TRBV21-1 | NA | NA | CASSGQGQTIYF | TGTGCCAGCAGCGGACAGGGTCAAACCATATATTTT
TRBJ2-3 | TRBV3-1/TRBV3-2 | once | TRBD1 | CAARGQGVPDTQYF | TGTGCCGCAAGGGGACAGGGGGTACCAGATACGCAGTATTTT
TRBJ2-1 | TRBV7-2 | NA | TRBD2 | CASSLGEGEQFF | TGTGCCAGCAGCTTAGGGGAGGGTGAGCAGTTCTTC
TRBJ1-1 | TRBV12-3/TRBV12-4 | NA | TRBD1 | CASKTGATEAFF | TGTGCCAGCAAAACAGGGGCGACTGAAGCTTTCTTT
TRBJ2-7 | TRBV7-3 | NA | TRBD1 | CASSLMGQLGSEQYF | TGTGCCAGCAGTCTAATGGGACAGCTAGGTAGTGAGCAGTACTTC
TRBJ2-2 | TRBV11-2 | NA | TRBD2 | CASSSGLAIREGELFF | TGTGCCAGCAGCTCCGGACTAGCGATCCGAGAGGGGGAGCTGTTTTTT
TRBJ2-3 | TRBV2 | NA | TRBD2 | CASSLTSGRAGSSTDTQYF | TGTGCCAGCAGTCTAACTAGCGGGAGGGCTGGATCTAGCACAGATACGCAGTATTTT